This record covers a single T cell receptor (beta chain). The data were taken from a study of blood T cell repertoires in COVID-19. Study-level information: Donors in the United States, Italy and Spain gave samples during acute or convalescent COVID-19. T cells, B-cell-depleted T cells, or PBMCs supplied cDNA or gDNA.

Per the authors' pipeline: By means of reference gene primer amplification, nucleated cell counts were estimated. Method: immunoSEQ multiplex PCR; TCRdb's copy keeps in-frame clones and lacks some. D and trimming were read from the DNA, whereas the V and J calls and clone size are those reported in that table. This sample has approximately 210,000 clones, with approximately 87% found just once. The germline V and J ends were trimmed by 4 bases and 2 bases, with 16 bases remaining between them. In germline, CDR1 is SGHRS, CDR2 YFSETQ. The CDR3 contains 16 residues. The chain combines TRBV5-1 with TRBJ2-1, with D possibly matching TRBD1 (5 bases). The receptor was derived from a woman in her seventies with acute or convalescent COVID-19. Specimen: peripheral blood. Here the CDR3 DNA reads TGCGCCAGCAGCACGGCGGCTAGGGGTGCCTACAATGAGCAGTTCTTC. Its translation: CASSTAARGAYNEQFF.